This T cell receptor (beta chain) was identified during a study of shared clonotypes between healthy human individuals. CD8 cells classed as naive were CD45RO-negative and positively selected for CCR7, excluding terminally differentiated effector memory CD45RA+ cells. The genomic DNA of each subset was split evenly across several immunoSEQ plates. Per the original data handling: In the immunoSEQ data, sequences were junction-only and lacked quality scores, so filtering differed. Profiled with immunoSEQ multiplex PCR; TCRdb holds only in-frame clones, not every one. V, J and clone size were drawn from that table, and D and trimming were deduced from the DNA. In the table there are some 2 million clones, 85% to 95% of which are singletons. About this clone itself: What it binds is not known.

Study conclusions and caveats: Having only a few donors restricted how much genetic and exposure-history diversity was captured.

The CDR3 consists of 17 residues. Germline V gives CDR1 SGHVS, CDR2 FQNEAQ. V gave up 7 bases and J gave up 1 base; unmatched junction bases: 7. The chain carries TRBV7-8 and TRBJ2-3; TRBD2 agrees at 14 bases. The receptor's source is a young man in good health. The specimen sequenced was naive CD8+ T cells sorted from blood. The CDR3 sequence is CASIPMTSGRGTDTQYF. The CDR3 bases are TGTGCCAGCATCCCTATGACTAGCGGGAGGGGCACAGATACGCAGTATTTT.